Below, one TCR beta chain is given with its context. The antigen remains unidentified. The sample originates from a study of cytomegalovirus exposure and HLA in healthy donors. The overall study: The 100 to 150 validation repertoires matched the roughly 700 first-cohort repertoires in platform, a later analysis reported.

Points from the study as a whole: In a later analysis, first-cohort TCR clusters were found to tend to co-occur in the 90 to 150 validation repertoires.

Separation from the approximately 710-subject first cohort characterized the roughly 130-subject validation cohort, to which the donors belonged. V lost 0 bases, J lost 0 bases, and 0 bases stayed unmatched. This CDR3 contains 16 residues. Germline V gene lookup returns CDR1 MRHNA and CDR2 SNTAGT. Clones were read by immunoSEQ multiplex PCR, and TCRdb kept only the in-frame ones, dropping some. Of 120,000 or so clones in the sample, about 82% were seen once. The source is a man aged 18-30 years in good health and CMV-seronegative. The chain links TRBV6-4 to TRBJ2-3, with 10 bases that match TRBD2. Input material: PBMCs. CDR3 DNA sequence: TGTGCCAGCAGTGACTCGACTAGCGGGAGCACAGATACGCAGTATTTT. Protein: CASSDSTSGSTDTQYF.